This T cell receptor (beta chain) was captured in a study of technical replicates of blood from several donors. Trimming at V came to 5 bases and at J to 3 bases, leaving 10 bases not matched to a gene. The CDR3 runs 16 residues. Germline CDR1 is SQVTM and CDR2 is ANQGSEA. The table came from immunoSEQ multiplex PCR; TCRdb's copy has only in-frame clones and leaves some out. The table has around 62,000 clones, nearly 98% seen once. A single count supports this clone. This TCR was sampled from a human donor in good health. The source material was T cells isolated from PBMCs. The chain combines TRBV29-1 with TRBJ2-2; 9 nucleotides line up with TRBD2. The CDR3, as DNA: TGCAGCGTTTTTAATGGAGCGGGAGGAGACACCGGGGAGCTGTTTTTT. It codes for CSVFNGAGGDTGELFF.